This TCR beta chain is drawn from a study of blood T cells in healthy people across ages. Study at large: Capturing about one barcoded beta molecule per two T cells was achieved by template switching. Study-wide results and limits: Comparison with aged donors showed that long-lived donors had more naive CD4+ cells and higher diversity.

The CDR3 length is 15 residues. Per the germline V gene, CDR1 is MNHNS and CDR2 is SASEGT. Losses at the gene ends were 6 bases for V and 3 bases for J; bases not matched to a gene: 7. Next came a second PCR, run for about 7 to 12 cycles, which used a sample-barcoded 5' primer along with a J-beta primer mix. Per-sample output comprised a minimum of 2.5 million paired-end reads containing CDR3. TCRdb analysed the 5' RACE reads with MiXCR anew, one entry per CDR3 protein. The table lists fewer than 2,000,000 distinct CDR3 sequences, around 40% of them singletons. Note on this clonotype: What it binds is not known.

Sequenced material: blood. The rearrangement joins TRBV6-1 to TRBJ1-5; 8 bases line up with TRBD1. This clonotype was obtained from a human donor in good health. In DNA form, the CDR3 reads TGTGCCAGCAGATGGGACAGGCTCACCAATCAGCCCCAGCATTTT. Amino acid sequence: CASRWDRLTNQPQHF.